The 2 T cell receptor beta chains reported below all come from one sample, sequenced in a study of blood T cell repertoires in COVID-19. TCRdb's copy holds only in-frame clones and misses some; the assay was immunoSEQ multiplex PCR. This sample carries around 500,000 clones, 75% to 90% of them seen once, and the ten largest clones take roughly 3.2%. Sample: peripheral blood. The receptors here all came from a human donor in a cohort sampled during active COVID-19.

This clone was observed a handful of times. The chain employs TRBV3-1 (or the pseudogene TRBV3-2) and TRBJ1-3; D ambiguous. Germline CDR1 and CDR2: LGHDT and YNNKEL (reference sequence). The CDR3 extends over 15 amino acids. V lost 4 bases to trimming and J lost 3 bases, with 13 bases between them. CDR3 residues: CASSPARGFGNTIYF. CDR3 nucleotides: TGTGCCAGCAGCCCCGCCCGGGGATTTGGAAACACCATATATTTT.

The rearrangement links TRBV18 to TRBJ1-4; D remains unclear. Trimming removed 0 bases from V and 5 bases from J, with 10 bases in between. The CDR3 is made up of 15 amino acids. CDR1 is KGHSH, CDR2 LQKENI, per germline. CDR3 protein: CASSPPWPSNEKLFF. DNA for the CDR3: TGTGCCAGCTCACCACCATGGCCGTCAAATGAAAAACTGTTTTTT.